The 17 T cell receptor beta chains below come from one sample, sequenced in a study of blood T cell repertoires in COVID-19 (dated by TCRdb to the early 2020s). The library was built by means of the immunoSEQ multiplex PCR assay. The table was pulled from immuneACCESS by TCRdb, which kept in-frame rearrangements only. Such tables lose some clones; where checked, under half of the loss comes from unresolved V genes, and the rest has no known cause. Counted in this sample were under 300,000 clones; around 93% of them appeared once. The ten largest make up around 1.3% of the sample. The sequencing input was PBMCs or T cells enriched from blood (not recorded which). These receptors were collected from a human donor in a cohort exposed to, infected with or recovered from COVID-19 (not recorded which). The donor label of this sample is uncertain.

The chain joins TRBV6-1 to TRBJ1-5; D not resolved. The CDR3 totals 12 residues. From germline, CDR1 is MNHNS and CDR2 SASEGT. V was pared by 1 base and J by 11 bases, with 9 bases between. DNA for the CDR3: TGTGCCAGCAGTGAAGGGAGACCTACCCAGCATTTT. Encoded protein: CASSEGRPTQHF.

The V gene is TRBV6-2 or TRBV6-3, the J gene TRBJ2-1; possibly TRBD1 for D (6 bases). The CDR3 is 15 residues long. Germline V lookup: CDR1 MNHEY, CDR2 SVGEGT. V was pared by 3 bases and J by 3 bases, with 12 bases between. The DNA of the CDR3 is TGTGCCAGCAGTTATACCCAGGGGCTCTACAATGAGCAGTTCTTC. Amino acids: CASSYTQGLYNEQFF.

The genes are TRBV24-1 and TRBJ2-5; 12 bases are shared with TRBD2. Trimming cost V 4 bases and J 7 bases; bases outside gene matches: 15. The CDR3 totals 18 residues. CDR1 and CDR2 from the germline V gene are KGHDR and SFDVKD. The chain's CDR3 is CATSEPGLAGTTVGTQYF. The CDR3 nucleotides are TGTGCCACCAGTGAACCTGGACTAGCGGGGACGACTGTGGGGACCCAGTACTTC.

The chain employs TRBV4-2 and TRBJ2-7, with D possibly being TRBD2 (5 bases). CDR1 and CDR2 (germline): LGHNA, YNFKEQ. The CDR3 is 14 amino acids. Trimming stripped 2 bases from V and 0 bases from J, with 8 bases between. The CDR3 loop is CASSQKDSSYEQYF. The CDR3 DNA reads as TGTGCCAGCAGCCAAAAGGACTCCTCCTACGAGCAGTACTTC.

The rearrangement links TRBV6-5 to TRBJ2-1, with 9 positions matching TRBD1. This CDR3 spans 13 amino acids. Germline CDR1 reads MNHEY; CDR2 reads SVGAGI. J gave up 8 bases and V 8 bases, and 7 bases lay outside the gene matches. The chain's CDR3 is CASGAGTGYEQFF. DNA for the CDR3: TGTGCCAGCGGCGCCGGGACAGGGTATGAGCAGTTCTTC.

The chain couples TRBV12-5 to TRBJ2-1, with a possible D match to TRBD2 (6 bases). CDR3 length: 17 amino acids. Germline CDR1 is LGHNT and CDR2 is FRNRAP. Trimming took off 5 bases at V and 0 bases at J, with 17 bases between the two ends. The CDR3, as DNA: TGTGCTAGTGGTAACGGGTTGGGGGGTAGCTCCTACAATGAGCAGTTCTTC. Translation: CASGNGLGGSSYNEQFF.

J is TRBJ2-1 and V is TRBV5-4; a possible D gene is TRBD2 (7 bases). With 1 base removed from V and 0 bases from J, the gap between germline ends came to 8 bases. CDR1 is SGHNT and CDR2 is YYREEE in the germline V gene (reference sequence). The CDR3 is 15 amino acids. In DNA, the CDR3 is TGTGCCAGCAGCTTGAGGGGGGGCTCCTACAATGAGCAGTTCTTC. Amino acids: CASSLRGGSYNEQFF.

This chain uses TRBV27 with TRBJ1-1; 9 bases are a match to TRBD1. The CDR3 sequence is 12 residues long. Germline V gene lookup returns CDR1 MNHEY and CDR2 SMNVEV (reference sequence). V lost 6 bases and J lost 6; bases outside the gene matches: 2. CDR3 protein: CASRDRGAEAFF. The CDR3 nucleotides read TGTGCCAGCAGAGACAGGGGGGCTGAAGCTTTCTTT.

The chain joins TRBV2 to TRBJ1-1; 7 positions agree with TRBD1. In germline, CDR1 is SNHLY, CDR2 FYNNEI. Germline trimming cut 5 bases from V and 4 bases from J; bases unmatched to any gene: 7. The CDR3 is 14 residues long. The CDR3 spells CASSSTGAATEAFF. The CDR3 region has the DNA TGTGCCAGCAGTTCTACAGGGGCTGCCACTGAAGCTTTCTTT. Supplemented by reference TRBV2 and TRBJ1-1, the full variable domain reads EPEVTQTPSHQVTQMGQEVILRCVPISNHLYFYWYRQILGQKVEFLVSFYNNEISEKSEIFDDQFSVERPDGSNFTLKIRSTKLEDSAMYFCASSSTGAATEAFFGQGTRLTVV.

The chain couples TRBV7-2 to TRBJ2-3, with D possibly matching TRBD1 (5 bases). V was cut by 5 bases and J by 5 bases, with 17 bases left in between. From germline, CDR1 is SGHTA and CDR2 FQGNSA. This CDR3 is 15 amino acids long. CDR3 sequence (DNA): TGTGCCAGCAGCCAGGGCGGACCTTGGGGAGATACGCAGTATTTT. Its translation: CASSQGGPWGDTQYF.

This clone was counted a single time. For the CDR3, the DNA is TGTGCCAGCATGGCAGGGGAAAAACTGTTTTTT. Its protein product is CASMAGEKLFF. J is TRBJ1-4 and V is TRBV2, with D perhaps TRBD1 (5 bases). The CDR3 loop spans 11 amino acids. Trimming removed 7 bases from V and 8 bases from J, with 8 bases in between. The germline CDR1 and CDR2 sequences are SNHLY and FYNNEI. Full variable domain (rest looked up from reference TRBV2 and TRBJ1-4): EPEVTQTPSHQVTQMGQEVILRCVPISNHLYFYWYRQILGQKVEFLVSFYNNEISEKSEIFDDQFSVERPDGSNFTLKIRSTKLEDSAMYFCASMAGEKLFFGSGTQLSVL.

The chain links TRBV4-3 to TRBJ2-7; 11 bases line up with TRBD1. This CDR3 spans 15 amino acids. In germline, CDR1 is LGHNA, CDR2 YSLEER. The trim removed 1 base at V and 3 bases at J, leaving 2 bases unmatched. The CDR3 nucleotides read TGCGCCAGCAGCCAAGGGGGACAGGGGGTCTACGAGCAGTACTTC. Amino acids: CASSQGGQGVYEQYF.

V is TRBV6-4 and J is TRBJ1-2; TRBD1 matches at 8 bases. The trim removed 2 bases at V and 4 bases at J, leaving 6 bases unmatched. The length of the CDR3 is 15 residues. Germline lookup yields CDR1 MRHNA and CDR2 SNTAGT. Here the CDR3 DNA reads TGTGCCAGCAGTGACCCCCTACAGGGGGTCTATGGCTACACCTTC. Translated, it gives CASSDPLQGVYGYTF.

The J gene is TRBJ2-7, the V gene TRBV11-2; TRBD1 agrees at 10 bases. This CDR3 region has 15 residues. Germline V gives CDR1 SGHAT, CDR2 FQNNGV. Losses at the gene ends were 7 bases for V and 3 bases for J; bases not matched to a gene: 9. The CDR3 nucleotides read TGTGCCAGCACTACTGACAGGGGGCGAGTCTACGAGCAGTACTTC. This encodes CASTTDRGRVYEQYF.

This rearrangement joins TRBV27 to TRBJ2-5; 9 bases match TRBD2. Losses at the gene ends were 7 bases for V and 6 bases for J; bases not matched to a gene: 9. From germline, CDR1 is MNHEY and CDR2 SMNVEV (reference sequence). CDR3 length equals 14 residues. CDR3 in amino acids: CASNELAGMKTQYF. As DNA, the CDR3 is TGTGCCAGCAATGAGCTAGCGGGGATGAAGACCCAGTACTTC.

This clone was counted only a few times. The V call is TRBV18, the J call TRBJ1-3; D is unresolved. Trimming took off 3 bases at V and 1 base at J, with 13 bases between the two ends. The CDR3 is 16 amino acids. Germline CDR1 is KGHSH and CDR2 is LQKENI. The CDR3 coding sequence is TGTGCCAGCTCACCCCCTGGGAGAGAATCTGGAAACACCATATATTTT. Protein: CASSPPGRESGNTIYF.

This chain uses TRBV6-5 with TRBJ2-1; D remains ambiguous. The CDR3 is made up of 11 amino acids. V dropped 6 bases and J dropped 6 bases, with 6 bases sitting between them. Looked up from germline, CDR1 is MNHEY and CDR2 is SVGAGI. This CDR3 is CASRSPNEQFF. As DNA, the CDR3 is TGTGCCAGCAGGTCTCCCAATGAGCAGTTCTTC.